What follows are 2 T cell receptor beta chains derived from one specimen sequenced in a study of T cells in Graves' hyperthyroidism and ophthalmopathy. The investigators amplified TCR beta CDR3 regions from RNA transcripts. HTBI primers were used for first-round RT-PCR of the TCR CDR3. Via MiXCR, TCRdb re-called the multiplex PCR reads, giving one row per CDR3 protein. This table holds about 530,000 distinct CDR3 sequences, approximately 17% found once. The sample consisted of blood. The receptors originated from a woman between 18 and 30 years old with Graves' ophthalmopathy.

This clonotype was counted many times. The rearrangement joins TRBV3-1 to TRBJ1-5, with 10 bases aligning to TRBD1. This CDR3 comprises 16 residues. Looked up from germline, CDR1 is LGHDT and CDR2 is YNNKEL (reference sequence). Trimming took 0 bases from V and 5 from J; bases not matched to a gene: 4. The CDR3 bases are TGTGCCAGCAGCCAAGATTTTGGGACAGGGGATCAGCCCCAGCATTTT. Translation: CASSQDFGTGDQPQHF.

In this sample, this clonotype turned up a few times. The chain carries TRBV4-2 and TRBJ2-1; 7 bases align to TRBD2. V was pared by 3 bases and J by 2 bases, with 7 bases of the junction left unmatched. Germline assignment: CDR1 LGHNA and CDR2 YNFKEQ. The CDR3 is 16 residues long. Here the CDR3 reads CASSHSGTKPYNEQFF. The DNA for the CDR3 is TGTGCCAGCAGCCACTCCGGGACTAAACCCTACAATGAGCAGTTCTTC.